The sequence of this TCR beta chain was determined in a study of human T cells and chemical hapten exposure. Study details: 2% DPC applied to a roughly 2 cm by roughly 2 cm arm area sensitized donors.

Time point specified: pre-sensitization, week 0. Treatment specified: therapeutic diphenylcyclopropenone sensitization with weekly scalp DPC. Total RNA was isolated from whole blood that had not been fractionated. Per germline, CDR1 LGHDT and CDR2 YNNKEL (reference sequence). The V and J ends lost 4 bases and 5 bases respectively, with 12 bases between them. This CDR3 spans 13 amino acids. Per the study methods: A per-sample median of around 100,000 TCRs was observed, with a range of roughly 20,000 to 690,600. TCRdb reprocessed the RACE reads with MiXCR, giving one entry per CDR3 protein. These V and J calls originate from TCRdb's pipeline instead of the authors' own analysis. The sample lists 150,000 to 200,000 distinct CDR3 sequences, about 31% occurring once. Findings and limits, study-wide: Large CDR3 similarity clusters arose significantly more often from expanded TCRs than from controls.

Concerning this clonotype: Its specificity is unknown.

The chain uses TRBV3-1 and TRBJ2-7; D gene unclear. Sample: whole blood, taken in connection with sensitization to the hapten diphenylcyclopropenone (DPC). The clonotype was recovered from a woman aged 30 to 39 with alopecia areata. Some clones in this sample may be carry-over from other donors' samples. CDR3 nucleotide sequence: TGTGCCAGCAGCCTCATCCACGGCGACGAGCAGTACTTC. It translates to CASSLIHGDEQYF.